One sample yielded the 11 T cell receptor beta chains listed below, sequenced in a study of T cells in Graves' hyperthyroidism and ophthalmopathy. TCR beta CDR3 sequences were amplified from RNA transcripts. TCR CDR3 regions were first amplified by RT-PCR with HTBI primers. TCRdb ran MiXCR on the multiplex PCR reads and lists one entry per CDR3 protein. The sample consists of 480,000 or so distinct CDR3 sequences, 46% of them appearing once. Sequenced input: peripheral blood or thyroid tissue (not recorded which). The receptors here all came from an adult woman with Graves' disease, either hyperthyroidism or ophthalmopathy (not recorded which).

The chain joins TRBV7-2 to TRBJ1-1; 11 positions match TRBD1. Trimming cost V 3 bases and J 4 bases; bases outside gene matches: 4. Germline V gives CDR1 SGHTA, CDR2 FQGNSA. The CDR3 is 15 residues long. The CDR3 DNA follows: TGTGCCAGCAGCTTGACCGGGACAGGGGGCACTGAAGCTTTCTTT. It codes for CASSLTGTGGTEAFF.

The DNA for the CDR3 is TGTGCCACCGCCCCCGGGACCCCATCGCGGCAGTACTTC. Translating it yields CATAPGTPSRQYF. This chain connects TRBV10-3 to TRBJ2-7, with D perhaps TRBD1 or TRBD2 (5 bases each). The CDR3 is 13 residues long. From germline, CDR1 is ENHRY and CDR2 SYGVKD. Trimming left V 10 bases short and J 9 bases short, with 22 bases between.

The chain combines TRBV7-9 with TRBJ2-7; 9 positions agree with TRBD1. Germline trimming cut 5 bases from V and 2 bases from J; bases unmatched to any gene: 7. This CDR3 is 15 amino acids long. Germline V gene lookup returns CDR1 SEHNR and CDR2 FQNEAQ (reference sequence). CDR3 in amino acids: CASSAPGQGPYEQYF. In nucleotides, the CDR3 is TGTGCCAGCAGCGCACCGGGACAGGGTCCCTACGAGCAGTACTTC.

This clonotype was counted many times. The genes are TRBV20-1 and TRBJ2-7; tentatively, D is TRBD1 or TRBD2 (7 bases each). The CDR3 contains 18 residues. Trimming removed 1 base from V and 2 bases from J, with 24 bases in between. Germline CDR1 is DFQATT and CDR2 is SNEGSKA (reference sequence). The CDR3 spells CSARVARGGSRLAYEQYF. The CDR3 DNA reads TGCAGTGCTAGAGTTGCCAGGGGGGGATCCAGACTAGCCTACGAGCAGTACTTC.

This clonotype was detected ten times or more. This chain uses TRBV5-8 with TRBJ2-7; D gene uncertain. Per germline, CDR1 SGHTS and CDR2 YDEGEE. Trimming pared 0 bases from V and 7 bases from J, leaving 17 bases between. CDR3 length: 15 residues. The CDR3 loop reads CASSLVSTNPREQYF. In DNA, the CDR3 is TGTGCCAGCAGCTTGGTTTCGACAAACCCTAGGGAGCAGTACTTC.

J is TRBJ2-2 and V is TRBV2; D is undetermined. In germline, CDR1 is SNHLY, CDR2 FYNNEI. Trimming cost V 0 bases and J 7 bases, with 12 bases left between them. This CDR3 region has 15 residues. This CDR3 is CASSEAPGSGGELFF. For the CDR3, the DNA is TGTGCCAGCAGTGAAGCGCCCGGGTCCGGCGGGGAGCTGTTTTTT. The variable domain in full, with the rest retrieved from reference TRBV2 and TRBJ2-2, is EPEVTQTPSHQVTQMGQEVILRCVPISNHLYFYWYRQILGQKVEFLVSFYNNEISEKSEIFDDQFSVERPDGSNFTLKIRSTKLEDSAMYFCASSEAPGSGGELFFGEGSRLTVL.

CDR3 residues: CAISESAKNTEAFF. CDR3 DNA: TGTGCCATCAGTGAGTCCGCGAAGAACACTGAAGCTTTCTTT. The gene calls are TRBV10-3 and TRBJ1-1; unclear D gene. The CDR3 runs to 14 residues. From germline, CDR1 is ENHRY and CDR2 SYGVKD. V gave up 0 bases and J gave up 1 base, with 6 bases separating them.

The rearrangement joins TRBV15 to TRBJ1-3, with D hard to call. CDR1 is LNHNV and CDR2 is YYDKDF in the germline V gene (reference sequence). Trimming cost V 8 bases and J 3 bases, with 20 bases left between them. The CDR3 runs 16 residues. The CDR3 coding sequence is TGTGCCACCGGACGAGACCGGACTCTTTTTGGAAACACCATATATTTT. Translating gives CATGRDRTLFGNTIYF.

This clonotype was seen a few times. V is TRBV20-1 and J is TRBJ1-2, with D possibly TRBD1 on 6 matching bases. Germline V lookup: CDR1 DFQATT, CDR2 SNEGSKA (reference sequence). This CDR3 contains 12 residues. The CDR3 loop is CRTATINYGYTF. CDR3 DNA: TGCCGGACAGCAACCATAAACTATGGCTACACCTTC.

The rearrangement uses TRBV7-9 and TRBJ2-7, with D possibly called TRBD1 or TRBD2 (5 bases each). Germline CDR1 and CDR2: SEHNR and FQNEAQ (reference sequence). The germline V and J ends were trimmed by 5 bases and 6 bases, with 17 bases remaining between them. This CDR3 spans 14 amino acids. The CDR3 spells CASSATGTLPEQYF. The CDR3 nucleotides read TGTGCCAGCAGCGCAACCGGGACCCTTCCCGAGCAGTACTTC.

The chain has TRBV29-1 and TRBJ2-7; D unresolved. Germline V gene lookup returns CDR1 SQVTM and CDR2 ANQGSEA. The CDR3 has 13 residues. The V end was cut by 2 bases, the J end by 4 bases, with 12 bases between. CDR3 protein: CSVERVLEYEQYF. Here the CDR3 DNA reads TGCAGCGTTGAAAGGGTCCTAGAATACGAGCAGTACTTC.